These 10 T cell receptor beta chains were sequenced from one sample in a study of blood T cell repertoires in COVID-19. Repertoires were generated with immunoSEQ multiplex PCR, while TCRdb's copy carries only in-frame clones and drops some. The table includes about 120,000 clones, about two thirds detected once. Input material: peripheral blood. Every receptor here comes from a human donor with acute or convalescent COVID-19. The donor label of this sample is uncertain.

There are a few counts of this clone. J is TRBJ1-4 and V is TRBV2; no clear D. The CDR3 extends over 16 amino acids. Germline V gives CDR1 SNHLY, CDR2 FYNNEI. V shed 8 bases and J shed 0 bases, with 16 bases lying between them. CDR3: CASGTARSTTNEKLFF. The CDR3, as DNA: TGTGCCAGCGGAACAGCCCGTTCCACAACTAATGAAAAACTGTTTTTT.

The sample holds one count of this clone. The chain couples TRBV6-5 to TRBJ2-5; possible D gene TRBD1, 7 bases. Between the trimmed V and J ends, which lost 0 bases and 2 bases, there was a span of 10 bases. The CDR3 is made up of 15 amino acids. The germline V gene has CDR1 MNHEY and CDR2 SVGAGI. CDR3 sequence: CASSYSAGQQETQYF. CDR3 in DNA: TGTGCCAGCAGTTACTCGGCGGGACAGCAAGAGACCCAGTACTTC.

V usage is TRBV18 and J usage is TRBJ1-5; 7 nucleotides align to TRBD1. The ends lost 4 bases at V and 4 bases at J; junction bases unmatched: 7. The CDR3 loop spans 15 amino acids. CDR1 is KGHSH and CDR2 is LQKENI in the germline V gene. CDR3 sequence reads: CASSRAQGDNQPQHF. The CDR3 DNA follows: TGTGCCAGCTCACGCGCTCAGGGGGATAATCAGCCCCAGCATTTT.

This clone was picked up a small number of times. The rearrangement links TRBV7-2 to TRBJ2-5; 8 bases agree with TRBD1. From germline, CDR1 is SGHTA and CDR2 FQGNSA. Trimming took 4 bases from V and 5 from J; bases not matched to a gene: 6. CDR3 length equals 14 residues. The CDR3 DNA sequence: TGTGCCAGCAGCTCCGCTGGACAGGGCGAGACCCAGTACTTC. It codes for CASSSAGQGETQYF.

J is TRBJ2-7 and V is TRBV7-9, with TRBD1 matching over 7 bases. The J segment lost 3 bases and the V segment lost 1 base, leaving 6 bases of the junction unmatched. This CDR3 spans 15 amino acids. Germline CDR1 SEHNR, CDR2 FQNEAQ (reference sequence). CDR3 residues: CASSLGQGVGYEQYF. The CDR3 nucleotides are TGTGCCAGCAGCTTAGGGCAGGGGGTTGGCTACGAGCAGTACTTC.

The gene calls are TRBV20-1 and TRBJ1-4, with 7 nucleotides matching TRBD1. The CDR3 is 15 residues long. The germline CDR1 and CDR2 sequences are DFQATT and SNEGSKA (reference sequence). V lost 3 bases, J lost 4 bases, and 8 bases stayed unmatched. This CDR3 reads CSASERTGHNEKLFF. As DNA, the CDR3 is TGCAGTGCTAGTGAGAGGACAGGCCATAATGAAAAACTGTTTTTT.

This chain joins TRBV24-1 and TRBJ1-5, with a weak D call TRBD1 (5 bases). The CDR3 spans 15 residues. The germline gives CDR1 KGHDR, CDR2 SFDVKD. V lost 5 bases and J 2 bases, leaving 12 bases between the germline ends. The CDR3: CATSARGMGNQPQHF. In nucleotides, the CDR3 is TGTGCCACCAGTGCAAGGGGAATGGGCAATCAGCCCCAGCATTTT.

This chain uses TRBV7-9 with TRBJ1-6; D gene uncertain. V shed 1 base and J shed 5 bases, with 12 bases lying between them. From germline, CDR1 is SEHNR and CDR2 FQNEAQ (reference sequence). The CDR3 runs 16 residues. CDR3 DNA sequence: TGTGCCAGCAGCTTAGTGGTGGCCCGGGATAATTCACCCCTCCACTTT. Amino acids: CASSLVVARDNSPLHF.

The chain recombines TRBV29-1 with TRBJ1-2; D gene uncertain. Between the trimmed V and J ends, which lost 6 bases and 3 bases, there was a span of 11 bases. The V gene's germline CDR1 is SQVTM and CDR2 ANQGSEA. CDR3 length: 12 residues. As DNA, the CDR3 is TGCAGCGTAGGCGGCATCGACTATGGCTACACCTTC. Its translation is CSVGGIDYGYTF.

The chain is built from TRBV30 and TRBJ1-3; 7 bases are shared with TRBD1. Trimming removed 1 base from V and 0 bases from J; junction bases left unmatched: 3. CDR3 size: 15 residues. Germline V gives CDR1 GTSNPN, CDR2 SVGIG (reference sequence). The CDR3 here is CAWSAGTVSGNTIYF. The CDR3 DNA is TGTGCCTGGAGTGCGGGGACAGTCTCTGGAAACACCATATATTTT.